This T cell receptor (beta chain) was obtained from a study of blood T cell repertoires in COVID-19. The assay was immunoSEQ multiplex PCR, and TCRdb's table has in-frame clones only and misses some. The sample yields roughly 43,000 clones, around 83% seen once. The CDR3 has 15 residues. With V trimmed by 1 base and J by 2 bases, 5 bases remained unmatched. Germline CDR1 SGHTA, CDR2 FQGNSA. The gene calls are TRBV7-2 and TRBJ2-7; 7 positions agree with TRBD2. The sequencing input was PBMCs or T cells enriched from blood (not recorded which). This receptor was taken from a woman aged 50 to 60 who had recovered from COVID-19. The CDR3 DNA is TGTGCCAGCAGCTTAGGCCCCCTAGCGGCCTACGAGCAGTACTTC. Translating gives CASSLGPLAAYEQYF.